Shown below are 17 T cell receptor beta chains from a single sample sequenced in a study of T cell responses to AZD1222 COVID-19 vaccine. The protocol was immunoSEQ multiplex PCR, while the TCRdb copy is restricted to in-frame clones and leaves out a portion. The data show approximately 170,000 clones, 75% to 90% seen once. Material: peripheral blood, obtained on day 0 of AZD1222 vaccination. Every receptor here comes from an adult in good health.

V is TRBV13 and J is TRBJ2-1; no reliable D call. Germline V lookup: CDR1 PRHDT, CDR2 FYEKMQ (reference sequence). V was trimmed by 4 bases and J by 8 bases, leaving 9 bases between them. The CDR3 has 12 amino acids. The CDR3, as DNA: TGTGCCAGCAGCTCCATAGTCGATGAGCAGTTCTTC. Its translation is CASSSIVDEQFF.

The CDR3 DNA reads TGTGCCAGCAGCGTACTAGCGACCACAGATACGCAGTATTTT. Its protein is CASSVLATTDTQYF. This rearrangement joins TRBV7-2 to TRBJ2-3; the match to TRBD2 covers 7 bases. Trimming took 5 bases from V and 2 from J; bases not matched to a gene: 4. Looked up from germline, CDR1 is SGHTA and CDR2 is FQGNSA. The CDR3 runs 14 residues.

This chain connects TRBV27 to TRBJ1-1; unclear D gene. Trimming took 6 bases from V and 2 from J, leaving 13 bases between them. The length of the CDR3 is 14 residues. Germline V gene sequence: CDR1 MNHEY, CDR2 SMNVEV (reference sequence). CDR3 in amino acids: CASRVVGANTEAFF. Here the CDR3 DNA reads TGTGCCAGCAGGGTAGTAGGTGCAAACACTGAAGCTTTCTTT.

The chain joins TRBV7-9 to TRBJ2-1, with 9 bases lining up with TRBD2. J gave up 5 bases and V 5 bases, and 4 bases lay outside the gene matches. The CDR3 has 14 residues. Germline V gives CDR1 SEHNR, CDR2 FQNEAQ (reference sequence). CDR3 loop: CASSRSGGNNEQFF. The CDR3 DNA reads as TGTGCCAGCAGCCGGAGCGGGGGGAACAATGAGCAGTTCTTC.

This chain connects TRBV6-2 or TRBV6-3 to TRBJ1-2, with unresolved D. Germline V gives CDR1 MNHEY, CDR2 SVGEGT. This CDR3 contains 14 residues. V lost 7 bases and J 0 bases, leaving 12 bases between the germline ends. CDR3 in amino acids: CASTPRGPNYGYTF. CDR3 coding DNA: TGTGCCAGCACCCCCCGAGGTCCTAACTATGGCTACACCTTC.

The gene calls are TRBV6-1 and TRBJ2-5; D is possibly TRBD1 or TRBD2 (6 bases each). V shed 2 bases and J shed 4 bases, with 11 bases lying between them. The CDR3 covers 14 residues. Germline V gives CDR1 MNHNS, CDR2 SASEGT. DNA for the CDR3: TGTGCCAGCAGTGAAAGAGGGGGGCGAGAGACCCAGTACTTC. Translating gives CASSERGGRETQYF.

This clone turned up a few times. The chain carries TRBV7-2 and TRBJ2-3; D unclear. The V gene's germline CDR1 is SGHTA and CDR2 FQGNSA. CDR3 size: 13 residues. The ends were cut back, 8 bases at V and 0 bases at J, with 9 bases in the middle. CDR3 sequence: CASQVPSTDTQYF. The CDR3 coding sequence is TGTGCCAGCCAGGTACCTAGCACAGATACGCAGTATTTT.

The CDR3 DNA reads as TGCGCCAGCACCCGTTGTCAGGGCCGGGAACAAGAGACCCAGTACTTC. Protein product: CASTRCQGREQETQYF. The rearrangement joins TRBV10-1 to TRBJ2-5; perhaps D is TRBD1 or TRBD2 (5 bases each). Germline V gene sequence: CDR1 WNHNN, CDR2 SYGVQD (reference sequence). CDR3 length equals 16 residues. V was trimmed by 7 bases and J by 2 bases, leaving 20 bases between them.

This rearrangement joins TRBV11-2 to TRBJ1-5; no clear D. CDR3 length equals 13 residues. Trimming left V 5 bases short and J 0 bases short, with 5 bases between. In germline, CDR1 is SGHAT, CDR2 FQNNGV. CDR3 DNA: TGTGCCAGCAGCCCAGATAGCAATCAGCCCCAGCATTTT. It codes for CASSPDSNQPQHF.

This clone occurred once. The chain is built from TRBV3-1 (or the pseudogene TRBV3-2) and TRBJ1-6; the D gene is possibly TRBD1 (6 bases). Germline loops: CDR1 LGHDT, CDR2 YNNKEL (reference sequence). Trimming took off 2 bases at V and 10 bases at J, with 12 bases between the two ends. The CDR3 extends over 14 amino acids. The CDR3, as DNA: TGTGCCAGCAGCCAATCACACAGGGAGTCACCCCTCCACTTT. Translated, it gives CASSQSHRESPLHF.

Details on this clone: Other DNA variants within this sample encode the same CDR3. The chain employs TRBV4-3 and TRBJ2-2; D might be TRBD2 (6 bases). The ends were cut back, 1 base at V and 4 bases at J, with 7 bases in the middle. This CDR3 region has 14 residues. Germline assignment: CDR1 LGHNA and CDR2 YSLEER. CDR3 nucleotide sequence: TGCGCCAGCAGCCAAGTGGGGGGCACCGGGGAGCTGTTTTTT. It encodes CASSQVGGTGELFF.

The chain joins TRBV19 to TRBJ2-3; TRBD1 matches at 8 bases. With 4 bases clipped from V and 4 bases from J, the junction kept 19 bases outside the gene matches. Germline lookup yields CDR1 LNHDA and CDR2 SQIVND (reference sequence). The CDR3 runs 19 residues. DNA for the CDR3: TGTGCCAGTAGTACTAGACAGGGGAAGAGCCCCGAAAGACCAGATACGCAGTATTTT. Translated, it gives CASSTRQGKSPERPDTQYF.

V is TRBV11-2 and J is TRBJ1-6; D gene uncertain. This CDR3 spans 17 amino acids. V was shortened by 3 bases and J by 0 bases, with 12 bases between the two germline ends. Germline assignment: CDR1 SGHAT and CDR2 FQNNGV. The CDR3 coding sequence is TGTGCCAGCAGCTTTTGGGCATCGAGCTCCTATAATTCACCCCTCCACTTT. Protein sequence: CASSFWASSSYNSPLHF.

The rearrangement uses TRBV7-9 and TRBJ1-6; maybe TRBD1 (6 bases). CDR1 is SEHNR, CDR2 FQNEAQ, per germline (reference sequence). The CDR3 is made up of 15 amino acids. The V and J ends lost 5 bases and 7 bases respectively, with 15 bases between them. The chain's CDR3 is CASSLQGFGNSPLHF. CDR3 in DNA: TGTGCCAGCAGCCTACAGGGTTTCGGCAATTCACCCCTCCACTTT. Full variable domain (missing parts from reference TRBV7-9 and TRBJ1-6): DTGVSQNPRHKITKRGQNVTFRCDPISEHNRLYWYRQTLGQGPEFLTYFQNEAQLEKSRLLSDRFSAERPKGSFSTLEIQRTEQGDSAMYLCASSLQGFGNSPLHFGNGTRLTVT.

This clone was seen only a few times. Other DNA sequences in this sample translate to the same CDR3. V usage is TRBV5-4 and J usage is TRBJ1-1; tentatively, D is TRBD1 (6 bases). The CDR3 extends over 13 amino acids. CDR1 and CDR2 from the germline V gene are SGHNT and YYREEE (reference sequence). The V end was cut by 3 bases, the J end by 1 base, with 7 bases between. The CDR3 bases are TGTGCCAGCAGCTCGGGACAGAACACTGAAGCTTTCTTT. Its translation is CASSSGQNTEAFF.

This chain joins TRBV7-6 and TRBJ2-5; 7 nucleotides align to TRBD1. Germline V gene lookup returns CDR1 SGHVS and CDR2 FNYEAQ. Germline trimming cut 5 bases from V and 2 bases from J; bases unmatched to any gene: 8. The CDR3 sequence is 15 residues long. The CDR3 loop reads CASSDRQGLQETQYF. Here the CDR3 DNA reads TGTGCCAGCAGCGACAGACAGGGATTGCAAGAGACCCAGTACTTC.

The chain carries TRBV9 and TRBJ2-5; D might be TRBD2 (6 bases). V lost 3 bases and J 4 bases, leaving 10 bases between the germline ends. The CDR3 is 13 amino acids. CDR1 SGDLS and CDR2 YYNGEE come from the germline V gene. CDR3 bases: TGTGCCAGCAGCGCCCGACTAGGAGAGACCCAGTACTTC. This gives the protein CASSARLGETQYF.